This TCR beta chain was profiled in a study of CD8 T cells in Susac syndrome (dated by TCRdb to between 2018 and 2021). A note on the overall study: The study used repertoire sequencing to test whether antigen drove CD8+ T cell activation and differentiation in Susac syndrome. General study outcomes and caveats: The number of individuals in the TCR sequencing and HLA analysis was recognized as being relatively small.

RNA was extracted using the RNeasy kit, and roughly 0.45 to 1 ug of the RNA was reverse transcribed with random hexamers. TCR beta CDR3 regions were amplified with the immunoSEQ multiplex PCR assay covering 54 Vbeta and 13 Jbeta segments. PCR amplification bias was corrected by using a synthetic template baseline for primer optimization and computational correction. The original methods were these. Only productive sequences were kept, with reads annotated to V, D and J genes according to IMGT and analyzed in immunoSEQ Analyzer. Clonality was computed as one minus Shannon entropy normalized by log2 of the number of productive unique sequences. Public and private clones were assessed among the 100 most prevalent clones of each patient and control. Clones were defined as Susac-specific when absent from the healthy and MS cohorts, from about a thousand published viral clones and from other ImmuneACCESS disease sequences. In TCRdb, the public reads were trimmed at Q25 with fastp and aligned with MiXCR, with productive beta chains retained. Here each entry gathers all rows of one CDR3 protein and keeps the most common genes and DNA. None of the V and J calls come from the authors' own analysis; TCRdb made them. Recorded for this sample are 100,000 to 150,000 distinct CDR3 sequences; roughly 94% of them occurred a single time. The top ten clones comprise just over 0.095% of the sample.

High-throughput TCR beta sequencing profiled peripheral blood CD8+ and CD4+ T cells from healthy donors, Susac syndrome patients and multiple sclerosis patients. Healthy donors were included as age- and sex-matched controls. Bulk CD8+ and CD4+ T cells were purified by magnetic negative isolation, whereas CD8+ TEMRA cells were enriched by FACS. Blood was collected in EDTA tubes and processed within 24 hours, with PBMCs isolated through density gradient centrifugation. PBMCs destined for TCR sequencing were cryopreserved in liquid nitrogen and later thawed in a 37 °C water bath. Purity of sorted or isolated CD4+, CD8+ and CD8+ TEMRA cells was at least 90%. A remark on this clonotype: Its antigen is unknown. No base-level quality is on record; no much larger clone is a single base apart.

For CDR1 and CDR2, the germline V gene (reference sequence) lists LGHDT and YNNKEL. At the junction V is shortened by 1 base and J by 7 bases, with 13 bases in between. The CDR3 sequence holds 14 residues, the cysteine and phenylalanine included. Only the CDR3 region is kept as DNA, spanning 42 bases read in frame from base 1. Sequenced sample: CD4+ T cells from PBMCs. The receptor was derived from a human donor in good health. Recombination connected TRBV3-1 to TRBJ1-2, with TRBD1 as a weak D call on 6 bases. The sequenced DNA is TGTGCCAGCAGCCAAGGGGACAACAGAAGTGGCTACACCTTC. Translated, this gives CASSQGDNRSGYTF.